The 29 T cell receptor beta chains in this list originate from one sample, sequenced in a study of shared clonotypes between healthy human individuals. Some clones are missing from TCRdb's copy, which holds only in-frame ones; the method was immunoSEQ multiplex PCR. This table has under 2.5 million clones, around 92% appearing once. The sample comprised naive CD4+ T cells from PBMCs. Specified subset: CD45RA+ positively selected. The receptors stem from a young man in good health. Some clones in this sample may be carry-over from other donors' samples.

This chain joins TRBV4-1 and TRBJ2-5, with TRBD2 matching over 9 bases. Trimming removed 5 bases from V and 7 bases from J; junction bases left unmatched: 8. Germline CDR1 reads MGHRA; CDR2 reads YSYEKL. The CDR3 totals 14 residues. DNA for the CDR3: TGCGCCAGCAGCGGCGGGAGGGGAGAAGCGACCCAGTACTTC. This sequence encodes CASSGGRGEATQYF.

This chain connects TRBV7-8 to TRBJ2-3; weak D call: TRBD2 (6 bases). The CDR3 covers 13 residues. With 7 bases removed from V and 8 bases from J, the gap between germline ends came to 16 bases. Germline values: CDR1 SGHVS, CDR2 FQNEAQ. CDR3 sequence: CASTFGSGGTQYF. The CDR3 DNA follows: TGTGCCAGCACCTTCGGGAGCGGCGGTACGCAGTATTTT.

DNA of the CDR3: TGCGCCAGCAGCCCGCAGGGGGGCGCGGGGGAGACCCAGTACTTC. It yields the protein CASSPQGGAGETQYF. The chain recombines TRBV5-1 with TRBJ2-5; tentatively, D is TRBD1 (7 bases). The CDR3 runs 15 residues. Germline V CDR1 and CDR2: SGHRS, YFSETQ. V was cut by 4 bases and J by 5 bases, with 18 bases left in between.

The chain carries TRBV5-4 and TRBJ2-1, with D perhaps TRBD2 (5 bases). Trimming left V 0 bases short and J 7 bases short, with 14 bases between. The germline CDR1 and CDR2 sequences are SGHNT and YYREEE (reference sequence). The CDR3 is 15 amino acids. DNA of the CDR3: TGTGCCAGCAGCTTGGCACTAGTTTCTACGAATGAGCAGTTCTTC. Translation: CASSLALVSTNEQFF.

The gene calls are TRBV27 and TRBJ2-1; D uncertain. V lost 6 bases, J lost 0 bases, and 12 bases lay in between. Looked up from germline, CDR1 is MNHEY and CDR2 is SMNVEV (reference sequence). This CDR3 has 15 residues. The CDR3 DNA reads as TGTGCCAGCAGGAAATACATTAGCTCCTACAATGAGCAGTTCTTC. Protein sequence: CASRKYISSYNEQFF.

This clone was detected only a few times. This CDR3 reads CASSLPLADTDTQYF. CDR3 sequence (DNA): TGCGCCAGCAGCTTGCCTTTAGCGGACACAGATACGCAGTATTTT. The rearrangement links TRBV5-1 to TRBJ2-3, with D tentatively TRBD2 (6 bases). This CDR3 is built from 15 residues. Trimming pared 1 base from V and 2 bases from J, leaving 11 bases between. The germline CDR1 and CDR2 sequences are SGHRS and YFSETQ.

The gene calls are TRBV5-1 and TRBJ2-5; tentatively, D is TRBD1 or TRBD2 (5 bases each). CDR1 and CDR2 (germline): SGHRS, YFSETQ. This CDR3 spans 19 amino acids. V was cut by 4 bases and J by 1 base, with 26 bases left in between. The DNA for the CDR3 is TGCGCCAGCAGCCCACCCGGGTTAGGCCGGGGCCTTGCCCAAGAGACCCAGTACTTC. This sequence encodes CASSPPGLGRGLAQETQYF.

V and J are TRBV19 and TRBJ2-7; no clear D. Trimming stripped 4 bases from V and 6 bases from J, with 13 bases between. CDR3 length: 13 residues. Germline-derived CDR1 and CDR2 are LNHDA and SQIVND (reference sequence). CDR3 sequence (DNA): TGTGCCAGTAGTAAAGGGCTGAGAGGCGAGCAGTACTTC. Its translation: CASSKGLRGEQYF.

This chain uses TRBV11-2 with TRBJ2-7; no reliable D call. Germline assignment: CDR1 SGHAT and CDR2 FQNNGV. V shed 4 bases and J shed 0 bases, with 13 bases lying between them. The CDR3 spans 15 residues. CDR3 residues: CASSSAGVASYEQYF. The CDR3 nucleotides read TGTGCCAGCAGCTCTGCAGGTGTTGCCTCCTACGAGCAGTACTTC.

A note on this clone: Other nucleotide sequences from this sample produce the same CDR3. This chain links TRBV18 with TRBJ2-5; 12 bases map to TRBD1. CDR1 and CDR2 (germline): KGHSH, LQKENI. Trimming took 3 bases from V and 4 from J; bases not matched to a gene: 3. The CDR3 consists of 15 residues. CDR3 residues: CASSPGQGAGETQYF. In nucleotides, the CDR3 is TGTGCCAGCTCACCGGGACAGGGGGCAGGAGAGACCCAGTACTTC.

V is TRBV7-9 and J is TRBJ1-1; 7 bases are a match to TRBD1. Trimming cost V 2 bases and J 4 bases; bases outside gene matches: 7. Germline V gene data show CDR1 as SEHNR and CDR2 as FQNEAQ (reference sequence). CDR3 size: 15 residues. CDR3 protein: CASSLRQGEGTEAFF. Here the CDR3 DNA reads TGTGCCAGCAGCTTACGGCAGGGGGAGGGCACTGAAGCTTTCTTT.

Note on this clone: At the DNA level, this CDR3 is encoded by other sequences in the same sample as well. The CDR3 nucleotides read TGCGCCAGCAGCTTGGCGGCCGCGTACAATGAGCAGTTCTTC. It is translated as CASSLAAAYNEQFF. The chain joins TRBV5-1 to TRBJ2-1; D unclear. Germline V gene lookup returns CDR1 SGHRS and CDR2 YFSETQ. The CDR3 has 14 residues. Trimming removed 0 bases from V and 4 bases from J, with 8 bases in between.

This clone has just a few counts. The chain links TRBV19 to TRBJ2-2; 13 bases fit TRBD2. This CDR3 region has 15 residues. The germline CDR1 and CDR2 sequences are LNHDA and SQIVND (reference sequence). The junction had 3 bases not matched to a gene; V was cut back by 6 bases and J by 5 bases. The CDR3 loop is CASREGLAGTGELFF. The CDR3 nucleotides read TGTGCCAGTAGGGAGGGACTAGCGGGAACCGGGGAGCTGTTTTTT.

Details on this clone: Other DNA variants within this sample encode the same CDR3. The chain joins TRBV28 to TRBJ1-2, with D possibly TRBD1 on 6 matching bases. The CDR3 totals 12 residues. Germline values: CDR1 MDHEN, CDR2 SYDVKM. The V and J ends lost 2 bases and 5 bases respectively, with 6 bases between them. In DNA form, the CDR3 reads TGTGCCAGCAGTTTAGGGACATATGGCTACACCTTC. It encodes CASSLGTYGYTF.

The V call is TRBV7-3, the J call TRBJ2-2, with a possible D match to TRBD1 (5 bases). CDR3 length: 15 residues. The V gene lost 2 bases and the J gene lost 6 bases, with 13 bases spanning the gap. The germline gives CDR1 SGHTA, CDR2 FQGTGA. This chain's CDR3 is CASSLFSRVSGELFF. For the CDR3, the DNA is TGTGCCAGCAGCTTATTTTCCAGGGTCTCCGGGGAGCTGTTTTTT.

The chain links TRBV9 to TRBJ2-1; weak D call: TRBD2 (6 bases). The germline gives CDR1 SGDLS, CDR2 YYNGEE. The CDR3 spans 16 residues. The V and J ends lost 0 bases and 3 bases respectively, with 13 bases between them. The CDR3 DNA is TGTGCCAGCAGCGTAGGACTAGTGGGGATCTACAATGAGCAGTTCTTC. Amino acid sequence: CASSVGLVGIYNEQFF.

A note on this clone: This sample includes further DNA sequences coding for the same CDR3. The chain employs TRBV30 and TRBJ1-1; TRBD1 is a possible D gene (6 bases). This CDR3 has 13 amino acids. Trimming cost V 5 bases and J 1 base, with 11 bases left between them. Germline CDR1 is GTSNPN and CDR2 is SVGIG (reference sequence). CDR3 nucleotides: TGTGCCTGGTCCGTACAGGGGAACACTGAAGCTTTCTTT. Its protein is CAWSVQGNTEAFF. The full variable domain, its missing parts supplied by reference TRBV30 and TRBJ1-1, is SQTIHQWPATLVQPVGSPLSLECTVEGTSNPNLYWYRQAAGRGLQLLFYSVGIGQISSEVPQNLSASRPQDRQFILSSKKLLLSDSGFYLCAWSVQGNTEAFFGQGTRLTVV.

The chain combines TRBV7-8 with TRBJ1-1; 7 positions match TRBD1. The CDR3 loop spans 14 amino acids. The germline CDR1 and CDR2 sequences are SGHVS and FQNEAQ. Trimming at V came to 6 bases and at J to 3 bases, leaving 7 bases not matched to a gene. The chain's CDR3 is CASRPIGGYTEAFF. The DNA of the CDR3 is TGTGCCAGCAGACCAATAGGGGGCTACACTGAAGCTTTCTTT. Full variable domain (rest looked up from reference TRBV7-8 and TRBJ1-1): GAGVSQSPRYKVAKRGQDVALRCDPISGHVSLFWYQQALGQGPEFLTYFQNEAQLDKSGLPSDRFFAERPEGSVSTLKIQRTQQEDSAVYLCASRPIGGYTEAFFGQGTRLTVV.

The rearrangement links TRBV19 to TRBJ2-5; 7 bases align to TRBD2. Trimming took 7 bases from V and 4 from J; bases not matched to a gene: 6. Germline lookup yields CDR1 LNHDA and CDR2 SQIVND (reference sequence). The CDR3 covers 13 residues. The CDR3 here is CASTGGPVETQYF. Here the CDR3 DNA reads TGTGCCAGTACGGGGGGACCAGTAGAGACCCAGTACTTC. Full variable domain (outside the CDR3, taken from reference TRBV19 and TRBJ2-5): DGGITQSPKYLFRKEGQNVTLSCEQNLNHDAMYWYRQDPGQGLRLIYYSQIVNDFQKGDIAEGYSVSREKKESFPLTVTSAQKNPTAFYLCASTGGPVETQYFGPGTRLLVL.

V gene TRBV5-1 combines with J gene TRBJ1-4, with 9 bases that match TRBD1. CDR1 SGHRS and CDR2 YFSETQ come from the germline V gene. The length of the CDR3 is 16 residues. V lost 4 bases to trimming and J lost 3 bases; unmatched junction nucleotides: 7. Here the CDR3 reads CASSVTGGSANEKLFF. CDR3 bases: TGCGCCAGCAGCGTGACAGGGGGATCGGCTAATGAAAAACTGTTTTTT.

The chain combines TRBV2 with TRBJ1-4; D not resolved. V lost 3 bases to trimming and J lost 1 base, with 15 bases between them. Germline V CDR1 and CDR2: SNHLY, FYNNEI. The length of the CDR3 is 17 residues. CDR3 sequence (DNA): TGTGCCAGCAGTGAGATCTCGGCGGTGGGAACTAATGAAAAACTGTTTTTT. It yields the protein CASSEISAVGTNEKLFF.

This chain uses TRBV5-1 with TRBJ2-7; 10 positions agree with TRBD2. CDR1 and CDR2 (germline): SGHRS, YFSETQ. The CDR3 consists of 18 residues. V shed 0 bases, J shed 3 bases, and the junction held 12 bases outside the gene matches. The CDR3 DNA sequence: TGCGCCAGCAGCTTGGTCGGTAGCGGGAGGCCCGGGGACTACGAGCAGTACTTC. Residues: CASSLVGSGRPGDYEQYF.

This chain uses TRBV21-1 with TRBJ2-1; the DNA was not used to check the table's D call, TRBD1. TRBV21-1 is noted as a pseudogene. The CDR3 sequence is 20 residues long. The CDR3 loop reads CASSKYPFDYRDRERNEQFF. The CDR3 nucleotides read TGTGCCAGCAGCAAATACCCCTTCGATTATCGGGACAGGGAAAGGAATGAGCAGTTCTTC.

The J gene is TRBJ1-5, the V gene TRBV27, with TRBD1 matching over 7 bases. Germline V gene lookup returns CDR1 MNHEY and CDR2 SMNVEV (reference sequence). The CDR3 extends over 13 amino acids. Unmatched junction bases numbered 8, after V lost 9 bases and J lost 6 bases. CDR3 region: CARQGGSGQPQHF. The CDR3 DNA sequence: TGTGCCAGGCAGGGGGGATCGGGTCAGCCCCAGCATTTT.

Concerning this clone itself: Within the sample, other DNA sequences also encode this same CDR3. The chain uses TRBV29-1 and TRBJ2-7, with no clear D. The germline CDR1 and CDR2 sequences are SQVTM and ANQGSEA. V was trimmed by 3 bases and J by 0 bases, leaving 9 bases between them. This CDR3 region has 13 residues. CDR3 sequence: CSVDDGSSYEQYF. The CDR3 coding sequence is TGCAGCGTTGACGACGGAAGCTCCTACGAGCAGTACTTC.

The chain recombines TRBV5-1 with TRBJ1-4; D remains unclear. Per germline, CDR1 SGHRS and CDR2 YFSETQ. V was pared by 0 bases and J by 7 bases, with 13 bases between. The CDR3 is 15 amino acids. The CDR3 coding sequence is TGCGCCAGCAGCTTGGTAGGGCAGGAGATTGAAAAACTGTTTTTT. This sequence encodes CASSLVGQEIEKLFF.

The V call is TRBV6-6, the J call TRBJ1-3; D remains unclear. CDR1 MNHNY and CDR2 SVGAGI come from the germline V gene (reference sequence). Trimming removed 6 bases from V and 4 bases from J, with 13 bases in between. The CDR3 has 14 amino acids. CDR3: CASRPTLTGNTIYF. The CDR3 DNA reads TGTGCCAGCAGACCGACCCTGACAGGAAACACCATATATTTT.

This chain joins TRBV14 and TRBJ2-5, with D possibly matching TRBD1 (6 bases). The V gene's germline CDR1 is SGHDN and CDR2 FVKESK. There are 14 residues in the CDR3. Trimming removed 5 bases from V and 2 bases from J, with 12 bases in between. CDR3 DNA sequence: TGTGCCAGCAGCTACAGACAGGTACAAGAGACCCAGTACTTC. Translating it yields CASSYRQVQETQYF.

This chain links TRBV18 with TRBJ2-3, with D maybe TRBD1 (6 bases). Trimming stripped 6 bases from V and 2 bases from J, with 12 bases between. The CDR3 has 14 residues. CDR1 and CDR2 from the germline V gene are KGHSH and LQKENI. CDR3 residues: CASSPGTPTDTQYF. The CDR3 DNA sequence: TGTGCCAGCTCCCCGGGGACACCCACAGATACGCAGTATTTT. Drawing the rest from reference TRBV18 and TRBJ2-3, the complete variable domain is NAGVMQNPRHLVRRRGQEARLRCSPMKGHSHVYWYRQLPEEGLKFMVYLQKENIIDESGMPKERFSAEFPKEGPSILRIQQVVRGDSAAYFCASSPGTPTDTQYFGPGTRLTVL.